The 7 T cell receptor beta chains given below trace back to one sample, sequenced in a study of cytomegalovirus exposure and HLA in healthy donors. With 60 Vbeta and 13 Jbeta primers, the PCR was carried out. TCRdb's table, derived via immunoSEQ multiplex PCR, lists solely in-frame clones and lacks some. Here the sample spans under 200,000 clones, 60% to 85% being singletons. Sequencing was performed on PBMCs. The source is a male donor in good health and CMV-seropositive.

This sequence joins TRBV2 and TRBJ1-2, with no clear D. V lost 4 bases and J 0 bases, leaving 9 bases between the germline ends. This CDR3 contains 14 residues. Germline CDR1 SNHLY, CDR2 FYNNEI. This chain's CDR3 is CASSVTASNYGYTF. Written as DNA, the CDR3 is TGTGCCAGCAGTGTCACAGCTTCTAACTATGGCTACACCTTC.

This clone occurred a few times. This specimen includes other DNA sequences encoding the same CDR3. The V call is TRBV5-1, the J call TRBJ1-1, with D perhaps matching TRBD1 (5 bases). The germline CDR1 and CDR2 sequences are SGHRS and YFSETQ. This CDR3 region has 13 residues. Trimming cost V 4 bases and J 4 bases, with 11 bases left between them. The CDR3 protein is CASSPRGGTEAFF. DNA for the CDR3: TGCGCCAGCAGCCCCCGGGGGGGCACTGAAGCTTTCTTT.

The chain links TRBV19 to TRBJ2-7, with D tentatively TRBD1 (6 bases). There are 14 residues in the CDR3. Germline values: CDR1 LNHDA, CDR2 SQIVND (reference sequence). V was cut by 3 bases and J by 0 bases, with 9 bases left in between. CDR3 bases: TGTGCCAGTAGTATTCAGGGGAGCTCCTACGAGCAGTACTTC. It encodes CASSIQGSSYEQYF.

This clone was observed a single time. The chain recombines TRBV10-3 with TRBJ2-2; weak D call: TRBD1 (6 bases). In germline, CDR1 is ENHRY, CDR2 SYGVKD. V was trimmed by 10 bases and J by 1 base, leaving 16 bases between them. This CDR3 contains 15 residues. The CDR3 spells CATRLGAGNTGELFF. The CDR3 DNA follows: TGTGCCACTAGGTTGGGGGCTGGGAACACCGGGGAGCTGTTTTTT.

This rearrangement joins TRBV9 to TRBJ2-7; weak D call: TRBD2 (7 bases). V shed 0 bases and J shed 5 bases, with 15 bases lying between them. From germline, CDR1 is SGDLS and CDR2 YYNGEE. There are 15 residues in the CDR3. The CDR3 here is CASSVGGGRNNEQYF. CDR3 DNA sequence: TGTGCCAGCAGCGTAGGGGGGGGCAGGAATAACGAGCAGTACTTC.

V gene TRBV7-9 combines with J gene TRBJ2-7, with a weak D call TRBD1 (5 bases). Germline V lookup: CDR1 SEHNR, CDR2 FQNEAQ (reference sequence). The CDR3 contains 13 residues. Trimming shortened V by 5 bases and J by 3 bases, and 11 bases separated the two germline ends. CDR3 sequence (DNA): TGTGCCAGCAGCCTGGGGCCTTACTACGAGCAGTACTTC. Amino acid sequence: CASSLGPYYEQYF. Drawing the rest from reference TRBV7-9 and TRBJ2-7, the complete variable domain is DTGVSQNPRHKITKRGQNVTFRCDPISEHNRLYWYRQTLGQGPEFLTYFQNEAQLEKSRLLSDRFSAERPKGSFSTLEIQRTEQGDSAMYLCASSLGPYYEQYFGPGTRLTVT.

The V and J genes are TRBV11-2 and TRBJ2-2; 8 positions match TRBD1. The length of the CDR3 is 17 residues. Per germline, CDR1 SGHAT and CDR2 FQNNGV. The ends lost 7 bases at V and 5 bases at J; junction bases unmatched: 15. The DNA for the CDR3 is TGTGCCAGCACCTCGGGCGCCGCAGGGGGCCTAACCGGGGAGCTGTTTTTT. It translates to CASTSGAAGGLTGELFF.